This T cell receptor (beta chain) was captured in a study of shared clonotypes between healthy human individuals. For the study at large: Per donor, CD8 memory used one plate, CD8 naive used two, CD4 memory used three and CD4 naive used three. Whole-study results and caveats: Genetic and exposure-history diversity was limited by the few donors. Larger estimated richness was generally recorded for naive subsets relative to memory subsets.

With respect to this clone: Its antigen is unknown.

The CDR3 loop spans 11 amino acids. Germline CDR1 and CDR2: DFQATT and SNEGSKA (reference sequence). TCRdb's copy holds only in-frame clones and misses some; the assay was immunoSEQ multiplex PCR. The repertoire has over a million clones, roughly 98% of them found once; the top ten carry 0.45%. The chain joins TRBV20-1 to TRBJ1-1; the D gene is possibly TRBD1 (5 bases). This TCR derives from a young man in good health. Sequenced input: naive CD4+ T cells sorted from blood. Subset specified: CD45RA+ positively selected. CDR3: CSHNQGLETFF. The CDR3, as DNA: TGCAGCCATAACCAGGGCCTGGAGACTTTCTTT.